This T cell receptor beta chain was profiled in a study of control samples from healthy donors and cancer patients. Germline values: CDR1 ENHRY, CDR2 SYGVKD. The CDR3 is 18 amino acids. Trimming left V 0 bases short and J 6 bases short, with 21 bases between. Only in-frame clones appear in the TCRdb table, and some are missing; sequencing was by immunoSEQ multiplex PCR. The table has approximately 150,000 clones, around nine tenths seen once. The origin of this receptor is a man between 18 and 35 years old in good health. This chain links TRBV10-3 with TRBJ2-1; D may correspond to TRBD1 or TRBD2 (6 bases each). The sequencing input was blood. CDR3 sequence: CAISESVGGIPPGNEQFF. Here the CDR3 DNA reads TGTGCCATCAGTGAGTCAGTGGGGGGCATTCCACCTGGCAATGAGCAGTTCTTC.